This T cell receptor (beta chain) was recorded in a study of spatial heterogeneity in lung cancer. About the study: The donor population consisted of approximately 70 patients with untreated, early-stage non-small cell lung cancer. Findings and limits, study-wide: Ubiquitous, expanded tumor-derived TCRs were more frequently observed in blood at resection than at follow-up.

This clonotype has ten or more counts. Its target is unknown. Via MiXCR, TCRdb re-called the 5' RACE reads, giving one row per CDR3 protein. The sample yields tens of thousands of distinct CDR3 sequences, around 7.6% seen once. Stated time point: blood at routine non-recurrence follow-up after resection. Sequencing covered unsorted whole RNA taken from tumor, nontumor lung or frozen PBMC. Looked up from germline, CDR1 is SNHLY and CDR2 is FYNNEI. The V gene end was trimmed by 4 bases and the J gene end by 5 bases; junction bases not matched to a gene: 7. CDR3 length: 15 residues. The TCR originated in a male donor with early-stage non-small cell lung cancer. Sequenced here: PBMCs, sampled at follow-up. J is TRBJ1-3 and V is TRBV2, with 8 bases identical to TRBD1. This CDR3 reads CASSAEQGARNTIYF. The CDR3 nucleotides are TGTGCCAGCAGTGCGGAGCAGGGGGCTAGAAACACCATATATTTT.